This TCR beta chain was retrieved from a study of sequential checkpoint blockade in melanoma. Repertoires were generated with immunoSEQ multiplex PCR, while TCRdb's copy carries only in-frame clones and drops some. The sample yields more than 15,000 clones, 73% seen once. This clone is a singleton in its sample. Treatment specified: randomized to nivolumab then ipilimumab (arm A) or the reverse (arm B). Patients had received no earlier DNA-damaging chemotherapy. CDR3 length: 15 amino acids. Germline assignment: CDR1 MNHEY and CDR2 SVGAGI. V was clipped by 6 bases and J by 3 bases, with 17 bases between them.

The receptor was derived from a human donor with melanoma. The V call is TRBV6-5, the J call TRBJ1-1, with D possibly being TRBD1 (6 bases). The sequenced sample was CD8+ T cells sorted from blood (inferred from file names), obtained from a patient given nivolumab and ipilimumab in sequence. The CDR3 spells CASSTQQGFHTEAFF. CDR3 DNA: TGTGCCAGCAGCACTCAGCAGGGGTTCCACACTGAAGCTTTCTTT.